The TCR beta chain described here comes from a study of sequential checkpoint blockade in melanoma. The wider study: Both treatment sequences were followed by maintenance nivolumab.

V dropped 1 base and J dropped 2 bases, with 15 bases sitting between them. Per germline, CDR1 SGHTA and CDR2 FQGNSA. CDR3 length: 18 amino acids. The sample's treatment: randomized to nivolumab then ipilimumab (arm A) or the reverse (arm B). Patients had received no earlier DNA-damaging chemotherapy. This table comes from immunoSEQ multiplex PCR, and its TCRdb copy is limited to in-frame clones, with some not included. The sample shows 4,000 or so clones, approximately 44% of them seen only once. The chain couples TRBV7-2 to TRBJ1-6; unclear D gene. The sequencing here drew on CD8+ T cells sorted from blood (inferred from file names), taken from a patient given nivolumab and ipilimumab in sequence. The TCR originated in a human donor with melanoma. This CDR3 reads CASSLGFGGTTYNSPLHF. The CDR3 nucleotides are TGTGCCAGCAGCTTAGGGTTTGGCGGAACTACCTATAATTCACCCCTCCACTTT.